This is a list of T cell receptor beta chains from one sample in a study of neurological immune-mediated disorders. MiXCR, run by TCRdb on the 5' RACE reads, gives a single entry per CDR3 protein. Of more than 25,000 distinct CDR3 sequences detected, approximately 22% appear once; the ten largest clones hold 25% to 30%. Input material: CD4+ T cells from blood. Receptor source: a man between 50 and 59 years old with HTLV-1-associated myelopathy (HAM/TSP). Each CDR3 is given with its conserved first and last residue.

J gene: TRBJ1-5; V gene: TRBV6-1; CDR3 protein: CASSAQGSGQPQHF
J gene: TRBJ2-3; V gene: TRBV5-1; CDR3 protein: CASSLDLDTQYF
J gene: TRBJ2-3; V gene: TRBV10-3; CDR3 protein: CATRGSGGGDTQYF
J gene: TRBJ2-7; V gene: TRBV20-1; CDR3 protein: CSAPRSGAGGQYF
J gene: TRBJ2-3; V gene: TRBV7-6; CDR3 protein: CASSLSLAGDTQYF
J gene: TRBJ2-7; V gene: TRBV20-1; CDR3 protein: CSAPRQGVQQYF
J gene: TRBJ2-2; V gene: TRBV6-1; CDR3 protein: CASSEIRGYGELFF
J gene: TRBJ2-2; V gene: TRBV27; CDR3 protein: CASSETWANTGELFF
J gene: TRBJ2-7; V gene: TRBV5-1; CDR3 protein: CASSLGKHQGAYEQYF
J gene: TRBJ2-1; V gene: TRBV7-9; CDR3 protein: CASSLVGARSNEQFF
J gene: TRBJ2-3; V gene: TRBV2; CDR3 protein: CASSSDRGSNTQYF
J gene: TRBJ2-7; V gene: TRBV7-9; CDR3 protein: CASSPPKLGTRGHEQYF
J gene: TRBJ1-1; V gene: TRBV9; CDR3 protein: CASSVGSWSGKNTEAFF
J gene: TRBJ1-2; V gene: TRBV4-2; CDR3 protein: CASSQGGAGLSYGYTF